This T cell receptor (beta chain) appears in the sequencing data of a study of blood T cell repertoires in COVID-19 (dated by TCRdb to 2020 to 2021). Background for the entire study: Samples covering the acute and convalescent phases of COVID-19 were provided by collaborators in the United States, Italy and Spain. The samples were drawn from two sources: the first 160 participants of the ongoing ImmuneRACE study, and 1,000 to 1,500 subjects contributed by 6 global collaborators. The sample metadata nearly always contained a de-identified subject ID, COVID-19 status, age in years and sex. The repertoires were released in a freely available public database intended as a resource for research on the immune response to SARS-CoV-2. Where HLA class I and class II types were available, the types were taken from metadata supplied by the sample provider, not from assay-based typing. The prospective study material was composed of cDNA or gDNA derived from T cells, B-cell-depleted T cells, or PBMCs. Deeply sampled blood TCRbeta repertoires from subjects exposed to, actively infected with, or recovered from COVID-19 were included in the dataset.

Trimming accounts for 0 bases at V and 4 bases at J, while the number of junction bases matched to no gene is 13. The CDR3 goes from the cysteine to the phenylalanine over 21 residues. Only CDR3 DNA remains: 63 bases, in frame from the first base. The CDR1 and CDR2 encoded by the germline V gene are SGDLS and YYNGEE. A remark on this clone: This receptor's antigen is unknown. It has no much larger one-base neighbor in the sample; base qualities were not kept.

Overall study outcomes, separate from this receptor: How much clinical and demographic metadata was included differed by source and by participant, and the metadata was provided uncurated.

Participants in the prospective study were aged roughly 18 to 100 years, lived in 24 United States geographic areas, and enrolled through a virtual design. Cohort assignment in the prospective study relied on participant-reported clinical history from a screening survey and a study questionnaire. A participant counted as exposed if, within 2 weeks of entering the study, that participant had been in contact with someone who had a PCR-confirmed or clinician-diagnosed COVID-19 case. Mobile phlebotomists in the prospective study collected whole blood, serum and a nasopharyngeal or oropharyngeal swab from every participant. Over an approximately 2-month period, participants in the prospective study had the option of providing additional blood draws and questionnaires. Blood samples from the prospective study were shipped frozen or at room temperature prior to DNA extraction. The immunoSEQ Assay, a bias-controlled multiplex PCR, was used to amplify TCRbeta CDR3 regions from genomic DNA. Turning to the authors' computational methods: The number of nucleated cells in each sample was estimated from the amplification of reference gene primers within the assay. To quantify the absolute abundance of each unique TCRbeta CDR3 rearrangement, sequence reads were collapsed and filtered. For each sample, productive Simpson clonality was calculated by taking the square root of Simpson's diversity index across productive rearrangements. TCRdb provides this immuneACCESS table in a form limited to in-frame rearrangements. Some clones are lacking; in checked studies, under half of them reflect an unresolved V gene, and why the rest are absent is not known. Clone size and V and J calls were adopted from that table, with D and trimming inferred from the DNA. This sample has about 230,000 clones in its table, and about 87% of those were observed once. The leading ten clones occupy 3.7% of the sample.

The sample was PBMCs or T cells enriched from blood (not recorded which). The clonotype originates from a woman in her 30s who had been exposed to COVID-19. The sequence is built from TRBV9 and TRBJ2-2; a stretch of 15 junction bases matches TRBD2. CDR3 loop: CASSVGAPGLAGGTGTGELFF. The DNA is as follows: TGTGCCAGCAGCGTAGGAGCACCGGGACTAGCGGGAGGAACAGGCACCGGGGAGCTGTTTTTT.